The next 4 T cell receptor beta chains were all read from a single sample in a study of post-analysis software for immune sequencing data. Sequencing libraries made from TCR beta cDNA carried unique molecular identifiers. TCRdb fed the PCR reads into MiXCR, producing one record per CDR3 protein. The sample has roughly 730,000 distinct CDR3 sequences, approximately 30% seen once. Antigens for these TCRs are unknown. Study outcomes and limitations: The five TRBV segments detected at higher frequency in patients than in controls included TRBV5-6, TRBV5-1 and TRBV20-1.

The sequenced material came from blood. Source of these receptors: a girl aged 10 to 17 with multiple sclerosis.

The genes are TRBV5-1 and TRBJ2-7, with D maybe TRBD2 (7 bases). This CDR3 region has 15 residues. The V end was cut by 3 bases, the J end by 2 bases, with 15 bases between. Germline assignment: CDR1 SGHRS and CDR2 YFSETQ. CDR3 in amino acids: CASSSSGGSAYEQYF. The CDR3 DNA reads TGCGCCAGCAGCTCATCGGGGGGCTCAGCCTACGAGCAGTACTTC.

Written as DNA, the CDR3 is TGTGCCAGCAGCAAAGACCCAAAGCGGGAAGGCTCCTACGTGCAGTACTTC. This translates into CASSKDPKREGSYVQYF. The rearrangement links TRBV21-1 to TRBJ2-7; no DNA check was done on the table's D call, TRBD2. TRBV21-1 is described as a pseudogene. The CDR3 is made up of 17 amino acids.

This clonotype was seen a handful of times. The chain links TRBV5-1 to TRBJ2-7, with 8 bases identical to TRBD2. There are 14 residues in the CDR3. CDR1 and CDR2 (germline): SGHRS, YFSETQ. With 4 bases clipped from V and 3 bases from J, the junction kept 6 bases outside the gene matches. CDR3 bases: TGCGCCAGCAGCCCGGGCGGGGGGCTCTACGAGCAGTACTTC. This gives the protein CASSPGGGLYEQYF.

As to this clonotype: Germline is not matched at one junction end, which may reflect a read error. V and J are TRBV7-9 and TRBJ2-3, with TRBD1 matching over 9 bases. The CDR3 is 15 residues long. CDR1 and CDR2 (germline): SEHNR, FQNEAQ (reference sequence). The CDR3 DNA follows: TGTTCCAGCAGCTTCGGACAGGGGATCACAGATACGCAGTATTTT. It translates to CSSSFGQGITDTQYF.